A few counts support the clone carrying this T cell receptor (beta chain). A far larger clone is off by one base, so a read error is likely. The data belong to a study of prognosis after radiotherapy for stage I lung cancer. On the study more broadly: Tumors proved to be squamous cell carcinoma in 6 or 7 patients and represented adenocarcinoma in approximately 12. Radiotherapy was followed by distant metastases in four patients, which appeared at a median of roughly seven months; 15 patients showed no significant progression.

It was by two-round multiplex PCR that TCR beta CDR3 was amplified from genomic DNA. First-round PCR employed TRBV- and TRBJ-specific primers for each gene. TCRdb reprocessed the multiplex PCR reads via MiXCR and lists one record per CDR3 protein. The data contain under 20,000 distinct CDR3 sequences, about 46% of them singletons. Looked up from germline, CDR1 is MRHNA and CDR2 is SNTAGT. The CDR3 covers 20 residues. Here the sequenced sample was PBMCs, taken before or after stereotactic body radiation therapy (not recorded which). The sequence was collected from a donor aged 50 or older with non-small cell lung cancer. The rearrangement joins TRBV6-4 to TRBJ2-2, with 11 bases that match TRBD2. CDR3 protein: CASKMGALAGDRANTGELVF. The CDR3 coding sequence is TGTGCCAGCAAAATGGGGGCACTAGCGGGGGATCGCGCGAACACCGGGGAGCTGGTTTTT.